These T cell receptor beta chains were read from a single sample in a study of blood T cell repertoires in COVID-19. Sequenced by immunoSEQ multiplex PCR; TCRdb stores in-frame clones only, minus some. In the table there are around 98,000 clones, 87% of which are singletons. Sequencing used peripheral blood. These receptors were collected from a man between 70 and 80 years old with acute or convalescent COVID-19. The CDR3 runs from the conserved cysteine through the conserved F or W. D genes are given only for firm matches. Clone size is given for some rows only: seen once, a few or many times, or a class if the clone is expanded.

clone_size	d_call	j_call	v_call	cdr3_nt	cdr3_aa
NA	NA	TRBJ1-2	TRBV28	TGTGCCATTTTCCAGCAGGGTCGCGGCTACACCTTC	CAIFQQGRGYTF
NA	NA	TRBJ2-5	TRBV5-1	TGCGCCAGCAGCTTTTCATCAGGGATCCAAGAGACCCAGTACTTC	CASSFSSGIQETQYF
NA	NA	TRBJ1-4	TRBV5-1	TGCGCCAGCAGCTACCAACAGGGTGGAAAACTGTTTTTT	CASSYQQGGKLFF
NA	NA	TRBJ1-1	TRBV28	TGTGCCAGCAAGGAGGAACGTAAAGCTTTCTTT	CASKEERKAFF
once	NA	TRBJ2-1	TRBV6-1	TGTGCCAGCAGTGAACGGGCTAGCGCCCTATACAATGAGCAGTTCTTC	CASSERASALYNEQFF
NA	NA	TRBJ1-1	TRBV2	TGTGCCAGCAGTGAAGCAGAGCCAGGGTACAGTGAAGCTTTCTTT	CASSEAEPGYSEAFF
NA	NA	TRBJ2-7	TRBV11-2	TGTGCCAGCAGCTTAGCCAGGGTCAGCTCCTACGAGCAGTACTTC	CASSLARVSSYEQYF
NA	TRBD2	TRBJ2-1	TRBV2	TGTGCCAGCAGTGGTCTGGCGGGGGGGCCGGTTGAGCAGTTCTTC	CASSGLAGGPVEQFF
NA	NA	TRBJ2-1	TRBV5-4	TGTGCCAGCAGCTTGGACGGGGGCTCCTACAATGAGCAGTTCTTC	CASSLDGGSYNEQFF
NA	NA	TRBJ1-3	TRBV7-9	TGTGCCAGCAGCGTCGGAGGGGGAAACACCATATATTTT	CASSVGGGNTIYF
NA	NA	TRBJ2-7	TRBV5-3	TGTGCCAGAACCCGGCCCCGGGGACACCACGAGCAGTACTTC	CARTRPRGHHEQYF
NA	NA	TRBJ2-6	TRBV3-1/TRBV3-2	TGTGCCAGCAGCCCGCTTTGGGGCAGTTCTGGGGCCAACGTCCTGACTTTC	CASSPLWGSSGANVLTF
NA	TRBD1	TRBJ1-1	TRBV6-5	TGTGCCAGCAGAAACCGGGACAGGGGGCTAAAAGCTTTCTTT	CASRNRDRGLKAFF
NA	NA	TRBJ2-1	TRBV30	TGTGCCTGGAGTAACCAGTATGAGCAGTTCTTC	CAWSNQYEQFF
once	TRBD1	TRBJ2-7	TRBV6-2/TRBV6-3	TGTGCCAGCAGCCTTACCCAAATAAGGACAGGGAGCTCCTACGAGCAGTACTTC	CASSLTQIRTGSSYEQYF
NA	TRBD1	TRBJ2-7	TRBV5-1	TGCGCCAGCAGCTTTCGAGAGGGGGCGCGAGAGCAGTACTTC	CASSFREGAREQYF
once	NA	TRBJ2-3	TRBV9	TGTGCCAGCAGCGAACTAGACACTAGCACAGATACGCAGTATTTT	CASSELDTSTDTQYF
NA	TRBD2	TRBJ2-1	TRBV10-3	TGTGCCATCAGTGAGGCTAGCGGGGGGGCCTACAATGAGCAGTTCTTC	CAISEASGGAYNEQFF
NA	NA	TRBJ2-1	TRBV12-3/TRBV12-4	TGTGCCAGCAGCCCCCAAAATGAGCAGTTCTTC	CASSPQNEQFF
NA	TRBD1	TRBJ1-4	TRBV6-5	TGTGCCAGCAGCCAAAGGACAGGGGGAGAAAAACTGTTTTTT	CASSQRTGGEKLFF
few	NA	TRBJ1-1	TRBV20-1	TGCAGTGCTAGTCCCCCCGGGAGAGACACTGAAGCTTTCTTT	CSASPPGRDTEAFF
NA	TRBD1	TRBJ2-3	TRBV19	TGTGCCACCGGACAGGGGACAGATACGCAGTATTTT	CATGQGTDTQYF
once	TRBD2	TRBJ2-3	TRBV10-1	TGCGCCAGCACCCTGGGCTTACCGGGACTAGCGGGGGGGATCCCAGATACGCAGTATTTT	CASTLGLPGLAGGIPDTQYF
NA	NA	TRBJ2-2	TRBV6-6	TGTGCCAGCAGTCAACGACATGGGGCTCGAAACACCGGGGAGCTGTTTTTT	CASSQRHGARNTGELFF
NA	TRBD1	TRBJ1-3	TRBV5-6	TGTGCCAGCAGCTCAGCACAGGGGCCCTCTGGAAACACCATATATTTT	CASSSAQGPSGNTIYF
NA	NA	TRBJ1-4	TRBV6-5	TGTGCCAGCAGTCCTTCCGGGACCAGGGGTGAAAAACTGTTTTTT	CASSPSGTRGEKLFF
NA	NA	TRBJ1-5	TRBV6-2/TRBV6-3	TGTGCCAGCAGCCCCGGGACTCAATTCCGGCCCCAGCATTTT	CASSPGTQFRPQHF
medium-sized	NA	TRBJ2-1	TRBV3-1/TRBV3-2	TGTGCCAGCAGCCAATACTACAATGAGCAGTTCTTC	CASSQYYNEQFF
NA	TRBD1	TRBJ2-1	TRBV7-3	TGTGCCAGCAGACGGACAGGGGCGGGAAATGAGCAGTTCTTC	CASRRTGAGNEQFF
NA	TRBD2	TRBJ2-2	TRBV7-2	TGTGCCAGCAGCCATCCTAGCGGGGGGGCCCCCGGGGAGCTGTTTTTT	CASSHPSGGAPGELFF
NA	TRBD2	TRBJ2-7	TRBV4-1	TGCGCCAGCAGCCAGGACCCTCTAGCGGGGGGCCAGGGCTACGAGCAGTACTTC	CASSQDPLAGGQGYEQYF
once	NA	TRBJ1-1	TRBV5-1	TGCGCCAGCAGCTTGCCGAGGACAGTGCCGATGAACACTGAAGCTTTCTTT	CASSLPRTVPMNTEAFF
NA	NA	TRBJ2-7	TRBV11-2	TGTGCCAGCACCGCTTCACGGAGCTCCTACGAGCAGTACTTC	CASTASRSSYEQYF
NA	NA	TRBJ2-3	TRBV7-3	TGTGCCAGCAGCCCCCCAGGTGTTAGGCTCGCAGATACGCAGTATTTT	CASSPPGVRLADTQYF
NA	NA	TRBJ2-5	TRBV19	TGTGCCAGTAGTATCCGGTCCGAACAAGAGACCCAGTACTTC	CASSIRSEQETQYF
few	TRBD2	TRBJ2-3	TRBV6-2/TRBV6-3	TGTGCCAGCAGCCTCCTAAGCGGGGGCACAGATACGCAGTATTTT	CASSLLSGGTDTQYF
NA	NA	TRBJ1-4	TRBV7-9	TGTGCCAGCAGCAGGACAAGCACTAATGAAAAACTGTTTTTT	CASSRTSTNEKLFF
NA	NA	TRBJ1-1	TRBV3-1/TRBV3-2	TGTGCCAGCAGCCAAGAGTCCGGGGACACTGAAGCTTTCTTT	CASSQESGDTEAFF
NA	TRBD2	TRBJ2-3	TRBV7-6	TGTGCCAGCAGCTTAACTAGCGGGGACACAGATACGCAGTATTTT	CASSLTSGDTDTQYF
NA	NA	TRBJ1-1	TRBV12-3/TRBV12-4	TGTGCCAGCAGGGCGACAGCGAACACTGAAGCTTTCTTT	CASRATANTEAFF
NA	NA	TRBJ1-4	TRBV2	TGTGCCAGCAGTGAAGCGGAGGCGGGGAATGAAAAACTGTTTTTT	CASSEAEAGNEKLFF
NA	NA	TRBJ1-6	TRBV18	TGTGCCAGCTCACCTCGGACTCAGGATAATTCACCCCTCCACTTT	CASSPRTQDNSPLHF
NA	NA	TRBJ2-7	TRBV12-3/TRBV12-4	TGTGCCAGCAGCCCTAGCCCCTACGAGCAGTACTTC	CASSPSPYEQYF
NA	NA	TRBJ2-3	TRBV6-1	TGTGCCAGCAGTGAACCTTCGACAGATACGCAGTATTTT	CASSEPSTDTQYF
NA	NA	TRBJ1-3	TRBV2	TGTGCCAGCAGTGAAGGGGAGTTCTCTGGAAACACCATATATTTT	CASSEGEFSGNTIYF
once	NA	TRBJ1-1	TRBV11-2	TGTGCCAGCAGCTTAGAGGGGAGGATGACTGAAGCTTTCTTT	CASSLEGRMTEAFF
NA	NA	TRBJ1-1	TRBV28	TGTGCCAGCAGTTTGAGGCAGTCGCAAACTGAAGCTTTCTTT	CASSLRQSQTEAFF
NA	TRBD2	TRBJ2-1	TRBV6-2/TRBV6-3	TGTGCCAGCAGTTTCCCTTCGGGGGGGGCCCTCAATGAGCAGTTCTTC	CASSFPSGGALNEQFF
NA	TRBD2	TRBJ2-2	TRBV7-3	TGTGCCAGCAGCAAACTAGCGGGGGCTGACACCGGGGAGCTGTTTTTT	CASSKLAGADTGELFF
NA	NA	TRBJ2-1	TRBV7-8	TGTGCCAGCAGCTTAGGGGGGCGCGGTAACGAGCAGTTCTTC	CASSLGGRGNEQFF
NA	NA	TRBJ1-4	TRBV6-5	TGTGCCAGCAGTTACTCGGCGGCAGGGCAAGAGGAAAAACTGTTTTTT	CASSYSAAGQEEKLFF
NA	TRBD1	TRBJ1-6	TRBV10-2	TGCGCCAGCAGTGAGTCAAGGACAGGGAATTCACCCCTCCACTTT	CASSESRTGNSPLHF
NA	NA	TRBJ2-1	TRBV6-5	TGTGCCAGCAGTTCTGGACTACGCGGTGAGCAGTTCTTC	CASSSGLRGEQFF
NA	TRBD1	TRBJ1-4	TRBV3-1/TRBV3-2	TGTGCCAGCAGCCGGACAGGGTCTACTAATGAAAAACTGTTTTTT	CASSRTGSTNEKLFF
NA	NA	TRBJ1-1	TRBV6-5	TGTGCCAGCAGTTTCCAGGGGACCTATAAGGCTGAAGCTTTCTTT	CASSFQGTYKAEAFF
NA	NA	TRBJ1-1	TRBV5-4	TGTGCCAGCAGCCGCGGTGAGAGGTGGACTGAAGCTTTCTTT	CASSRGERWTEAFF
NA	TRBD1	TRBJ2-1	TRBV29-1	TGCAGCGTTGTCGGACAGGGCTCCTACAATGAGCAGTTCTTC	CSVVGQGSYNEQFF
NA	TRBD1	TRBJ1-2	TRBV6-1	TGTGCCAGCAGTGAAGTTGGGGGCAGGGGGGCCTATGGCTACACCTTC	CASSEVGGRGAYGYTF
NA	TRBD2	TRBJ2-3	TRBV11-2	TGTGCCAGCAGCTTAGGAGCGGGGGCTCGTCCAGATACGCAGTATTTT	CASSLGAGARPDTQYF
NA	TRBD1	TRBJ1-1	TRBV19	TGTGCCAGTCGCCTCCCTGGACAGGGGGCTGAAGCTTTCTTT	CASRLPGQGAEAFF